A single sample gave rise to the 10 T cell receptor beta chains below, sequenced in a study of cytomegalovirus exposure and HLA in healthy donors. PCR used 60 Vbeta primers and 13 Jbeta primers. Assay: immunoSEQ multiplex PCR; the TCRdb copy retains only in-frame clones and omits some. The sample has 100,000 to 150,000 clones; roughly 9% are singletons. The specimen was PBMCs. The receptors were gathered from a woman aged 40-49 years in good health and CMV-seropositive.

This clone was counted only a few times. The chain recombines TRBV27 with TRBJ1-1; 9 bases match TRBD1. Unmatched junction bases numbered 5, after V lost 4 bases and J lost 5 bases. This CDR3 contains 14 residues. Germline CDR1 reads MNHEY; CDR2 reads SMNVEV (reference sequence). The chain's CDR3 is CASSSTGGSTEAFF. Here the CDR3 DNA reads TGTGCCAGCAGTTCGACAGGGGGGAGTACTGAAGCTTTCTTT.

The CDR3, as DNA: TGTGCCAGCCGGACAGGGACCTATAATTCACCCCTCCACTTT. This codes for CASRTGTYNSPLHF. The chain uses TRBV28 and TRBJ1-6; 8 nucleotides match TRBD1. CDR1 and CDR2 (germline): MDHEN, SYDVKM. Trimming cost V 8 bases and J 2 bases; bases outside gene matches: 2. The CDR3 spans 14 residues.

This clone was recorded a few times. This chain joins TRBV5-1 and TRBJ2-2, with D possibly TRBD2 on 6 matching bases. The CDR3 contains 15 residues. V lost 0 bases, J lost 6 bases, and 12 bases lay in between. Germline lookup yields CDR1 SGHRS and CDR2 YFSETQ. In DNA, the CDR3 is TGCGCCAGCAGCTTGGAGCCCCAGCGGGCCGGGGAGCTGTTTTTT. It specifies CASSLEPQRAGELFF.

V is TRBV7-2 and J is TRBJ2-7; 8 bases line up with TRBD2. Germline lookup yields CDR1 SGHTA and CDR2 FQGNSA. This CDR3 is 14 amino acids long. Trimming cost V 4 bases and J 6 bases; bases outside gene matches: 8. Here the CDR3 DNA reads TGTGCCAGCAGCTACGGGGGGGCGCTGGGCGAGCAGTACTTC. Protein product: CASSYGGALGEQYF.

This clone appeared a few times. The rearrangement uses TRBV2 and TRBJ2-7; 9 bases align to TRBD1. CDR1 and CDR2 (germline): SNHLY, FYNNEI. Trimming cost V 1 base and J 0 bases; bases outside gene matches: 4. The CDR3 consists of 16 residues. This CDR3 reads CASSEVGQGLSYEQYF. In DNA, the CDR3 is TGTGCCAGCAGTGAAGTAGGACAGGGGCTCTCCTACGAGCAGTACTTC.

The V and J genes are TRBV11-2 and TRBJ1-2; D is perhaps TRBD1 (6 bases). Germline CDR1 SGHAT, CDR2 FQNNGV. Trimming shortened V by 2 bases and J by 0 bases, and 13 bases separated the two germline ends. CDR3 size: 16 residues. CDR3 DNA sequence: TGTGCCAGCAGCTTACAATACAGGGTAGCTAACTATGGCTACACCTTC. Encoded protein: CASSLQYRVANYGYTF.

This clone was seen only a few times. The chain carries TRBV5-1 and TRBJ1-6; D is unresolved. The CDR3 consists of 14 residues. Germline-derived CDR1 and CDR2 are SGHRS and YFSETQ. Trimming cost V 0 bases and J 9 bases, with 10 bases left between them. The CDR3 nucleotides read TGCGCCAGCAGCTTGGCTGAGAGGATTTCACCCCTCCACTTT. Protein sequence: CASSLAERISPLHF.

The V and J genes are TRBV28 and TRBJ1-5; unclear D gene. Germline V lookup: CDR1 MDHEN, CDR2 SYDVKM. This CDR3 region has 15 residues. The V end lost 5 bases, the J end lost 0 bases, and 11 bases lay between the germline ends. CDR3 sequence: CASSQDIHSNQPQHF. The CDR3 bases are TGTGCCAGCAGTCAAGACATCCATAGCAATCAGCCCCAGCATTTT. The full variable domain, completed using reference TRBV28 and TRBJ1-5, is DVKVTQSSRYLVKRTGEKVFLECVQDMDHENMFWYRQDPGLGLRLIYFSYDVKMKEKGDIPEGYSVSREKKERFSLILESASTNQTSMYLCASSQDIHSNQPQHFGDGTRLSIL.

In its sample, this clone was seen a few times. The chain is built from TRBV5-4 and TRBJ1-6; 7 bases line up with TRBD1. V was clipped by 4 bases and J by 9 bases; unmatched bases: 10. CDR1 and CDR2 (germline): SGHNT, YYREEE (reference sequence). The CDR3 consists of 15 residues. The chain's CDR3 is CASSPRQGNSSPLHF. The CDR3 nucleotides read TGTGCCAGCAGCCCCCGACAGGGCAATAGTTCACCCCTCCACTTT.

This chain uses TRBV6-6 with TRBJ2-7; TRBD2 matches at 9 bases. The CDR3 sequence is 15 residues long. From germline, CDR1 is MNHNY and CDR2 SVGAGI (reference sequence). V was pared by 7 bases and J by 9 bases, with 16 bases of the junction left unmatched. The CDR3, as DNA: TGTGCCAGCACCCTGGGTGGGGCGGGGGGGCCCCGGCAGTACTTC. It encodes CASTLGGAGGPRQYF.